Below are 5 T cell receptor beta chains sequenced from a single sample in a study of spatial heterogeneity in lung cancer. TCRdb re-derived calls from the 5' RACE reads in MiXCR, one entry per CDR3 protein. The data contain roughly 38,000 distinct CDR3 sequences, roughly a tenth of them singletons. As for time point: blood at routine non-recurrence follow-up after resection. The starting material was PBMCs, obtained at follow-up. The source is a female donor with early-stage non-small cell lung cancer.

This clonotype was picked up many times. The genes are TRBV28 and TRBJ2-7, with D perhaps TRBD1 or TRBD2 (5 bases each). The germline V gene encodes CDR1 MDHEN and CDR2 SYDVKM. V was shortened by 6 bases and J by 0 bases, with 18 bases between the two germline ends. The CDR3 length is 16 residues. CDR3: CASSKLGLAASYEQYF. In nucleotides, the CDR3 is TGTGCCAGCAGCAAACTGGGGCTAGCAGCCTCCTACGAGCAGTACTTC.

This clonotype was observed a handful of times. V is TRBV4-2 and J is TRBJ2-2; D perhaps matches TRBD1 (6 bases). Trimming removed 4 bases at V and 3 bases at J, with 18 bases between. CDR1 and CDR2 (germline): LGHNA, YNFKEQ. CDR3 length: 17 amino acids. CDR3 sequence (DNA): TGTGCCAGCAGCCCGAGGGGACAACCCCAGGACACCGGGGAGCTGTTTTTT. This codes for CASSPRGQPQDTGELFF.

The sample holds a few counts of this clonotype. The genes are TRBV7-2 and TRBJ2-5; D gene ambiguous. Germline assignment: CDR1 SGHTA and CDR2 FQGNSA. CDR3 length: 14 residues. V was cut by 5 bases and J by 0 bases, with 10 bases left in between. Here the CDR3 DNA reads TGTGCCAGCAGCCCTTCTTGGTACCAAGAGACCCAGTACTTC. Translating it yields CASSPSWYQETQYF.

About this clonotype: The conserved final phenylalanine or tryptophan is absent from the CDR3, which likely points to a read error. This chain uses TRBV7-9 with TRBJ2-7; 7 bases align to TRBD1. The CDR3 is 15 residues long. With 5 bases clipped from V and 1 base from J, the junction kept 8 bases outside the gene matches. CDR1 and CDR2 from the germline V gene are SEHNR and FQNEAQ (reference sequence). CDR3 protein: CASSNLGGASYEQYI. As DNA, the CDR3 is TGTGCCAGCAGCAATTTAGGGGGCGCTTCCTACGAGCAGTACATC.

This clonotype was picked up many times. The rearrangement joins TRBV9 to TRBJ2-5, with TRBD1 as a possible D gene (6 bases). The CDR3 loop spans 13 amino acids. Germline V CDR1 and CDR2: SGDLS, YYNGEE. V lost 4 bases, J lost 5 bases, and 12 bases lay in between. The CDR3 region is CASSRQDFETQYF. The DNA for the CDR3 is TGTGCCAGCAGCCGACAGGATTTCGAGACCCAGTACTTC.